Detailed here is one TCR beta chain. The data belong to a study of blood T cell repertoires in COVID-19. Study context: In each case, the material was cDNA or gDNA derived from T cells, B-cell-depleted T cells, or PBMCs.

Sequencing was performed with immunoSEQ multiplex PCR; in TCRdb, only in-frame clones are kept and a portion is missing. The sample holds about 83,000 clones, around 87% seen once. The V gene's germline CDR1 is KGHDR and CDR2 SFDVKD. CDR3 length: 13 amino acids. Trimming cost V 4 bases and J 3 bases, with 8 bases left between them. The receptor comes from a man older than 75 with active or convalescent COVID-19. Sequencing was performed on peripheral blood. V gene TRBV24-1 combines with J gene TRBJ1-1; TRBD1 might be the D (5 bases). As DNA, the CDR3 is TGTGCCACCAGTGAAGGGGCTTACACTGAAGCTTTCTTT. Its translation: CATSEGAYTEAFF.